The 23 T cell receptor beta chains below all came from one sample that was sequenced in a study of blood T cell repertoires in COVID-19. Assay: immunoSEQ multiplex PCR; the TCRdb copy retains only in-frame clones and omits some. Of approximately 210,000 clones in the sample, about 83% are singletons; the top ten hold less than 8%. Sequenced sample: peripheral blood. These receptors came from a woman aged 45-60 years with active or convalescent COVID-19.

This chain uses TRBV5-1 with TRBJ1-5; the match to TRBD1 covers 7 bases. The CDR3 has 14 amino acids. Trimming cost V 7 bases and J 5 bases; bases outside gene matches: 9. In germline, CDR1 is SGHRS, CDR2 YFSETQ. The DNA for the CDR3 is TGCGCCAGCTCCACAGGGGATTTGGATCAGCCCCAGCATTTT. It encodes CASSTGDLDQPQHF.

This clone was seen more than once but under ten times. This chain connects TRBV11-2 to TRBJ2-2, with TRBD1 matching over 10 bases. Looked up from germline, CDR1 is SGHAT and CDR2 is FQNNGV. J gave up 5 bases and V 4 bases, and 4 bases lay outside the gene matches. This CDR3 comprises 15 residues. CDR3 sequence: CASSYPGQGTGELFF. As DNA, the CDR3 is TGTGCCAGCAGCTACCCGGGACAGGGGACCGGGGAGCTGTTTTTT.

This clone was found a few times. The chain is built from TRBV5-1 and TRBJ1-1, with a possible D match to TRBD1 (5 bases). CDR3 size: 13 residues. Germline V gives CDR1 SGHRS, CDR2 YFSETQ. Between the trimmed V and J ends, which lost 4 bases and 5 bases, there was a span of 12 bases. The CDR3 nucleotides are TGCGCCAGCAGCAGGGAGGGGAATACTGAAGCTTTCTTT. This codes for CASSREGNTEAFF.

V and J are TRBV19 and TRBJ2-3, with D possibly TRBD1 on 5 matching bases. Germline values: CDR1 LNHDA, CDR2 SQIVND (reference sequence). The CDR3 totals 16 residues. V lost 7 bases to trimming and J lost 0 bases, with 17 bases between them. CDR3 amino acids: CASTLGADTSTDTQYF. The CDR3 bases are TGTGCCAGTACCCTTGGGGCTGACACTAGCACAGATACGCAGTATTTT.

The chain carries TRBV28 and TRBJ1-2; D possibly corresponds to TRBD1 (6 bases). The CDR3 is 15 amino acids. Germline V gene sequence: CDR1 MDHEN, CDR2 SYDVKM. V was pared by 6 bases and J by 2 bases, with 16 bases between. The CDR3 loop reads CASSPRGGGNYGYTF. Written as DNA, the CDR3 is TGTGCCAGCAGCCCCCGCGGGGGCGGGAACTATGGCTACACCTTC.

This sequence joins TRBV19 and TRBJ1-6; TRBD1 matches 11 bases. Germline V CDR1 and CDR2: LNHDA, SQIVND (reference sequence). The CDR3 is 17 residues long. The V segment lost 3 bases and the J segment 10 bases; nucleotides outside the gene matches: 11. CDR3 DNA: TGTGCCAGTAGTATCTGGTCGCTGGACAGGGGGCAATCACCCCTCCACTTT. It codes for CASSIWSLDRGQSPLHF.

This chain uses TRBV5-1 with TRBJ1-3; 8 bases are shared with TRBD1. Germline V CDR1 and CDR2: SGHRS, YFSETQ. V lost 4 bases, J lost 2 bases, and 11 bases stayed unmatched. This CDR3 is 17 amino acids long. For the CDR3, the DNA is TGCGCCAGCAGCCCTTATCCCCTGGACAGGGCTGGAAACACCATATATTTT. Residues: CASSPYPLDRAGNTIYF.

This sequence joins TRBV4-1 and TRBJ1-1; D is unresolved. Germline CDR1 is MGHRA and CDR2 is YSYEKL. CDR3 length: 13 amino acids. The ends were cut back, 3 bases at V and 0 bases at J, with 5 bases in the middle. As DNA, the CDR3 is TGCGCCAGCAGCCAGAACATGAACACTGAAGCTTTCTTT. As protein: CASSQNMNTEAFF.

The V gene is TRBV19, the J gene TRBJ1-4; D not resolved. Deletions cut 3 bases from V and 7 bases from J, with 9 bases between. This CDR3 spans 13 amino acids. CDR1 is LNHDA, CDR2 SQIVND, per germline (reference sequence). In nucleotides, the CDR3 is TGTGCCAGTAGTATGAGGGAAGGTGAAAAACTGTTTTTT. Amino acids: CASSMREGEKLFF.

The chain employs TRBV4-2 and TRBJ2-1; 10 bases are a match to TRBD2. The junction had 7 bases not matched to a gene; V was cut back by 3 bases and J by 11 bases. Germline loops: CDR1 LGHNA, CDR2 YNFKEQ. This CDR3 region has 14 residues. The CDR3 region has the DNA TGTGCCAGCAGCCATAACCCGACTAGCGGGCAGCAGTTCTTC. It translates to CASSHNPTSGQQFF.

The chain recombines TRBV21-1 with TRBJ2-3; the DNA was not used to check the table's D call, TRBD2. TRBV21-1 is a recognized pseudogene. The CDR3 has 17 residues. The chain's CDR3 is CASSTAGTSGATDTQYF. The CDR3 DNA follows: TGTGCCAGCAGCACCGCCGGGACTAGCGGAGCCACAGATACGCAGTATTTT.

This clone has only a few counts. The chain employs TRBV24-1 and TRBJ2-2; perhaps TRBD2 as D (6 bases). The germline CDR1 and CDR2 sequences are KGHDR and SFDVKD. The V gene lost 7 bases and the J gene lost 6 bases, with 20 bases spanning the gap. The CDR3 extends over 16 amino acids. The DNA for the CDR3 is TGTGCCACCAGCGTAGGCGGGAACGTTTCCCCCGGGGAGCTGTTTTTT. This gives the protein CATSVGGNVSPGELFF.

A note on this clone: The limits of the CDR3 on the DNA are not certain, so only TCRdb's listed CDR3 is given. The chain recombines TRBV21-1 with TRBJ2-7; the D segment call TRBD1 is taken from the table without a DNA check. TRBV21-1 corresponds to a pseudogene. The CDR3 sequence runs 16 residues, both termini included. CDR3 amino acids: CASSKGVGQGTAEQYV.

This chain joins TRBV6-5 and TRBJ1-3; 7 bases align to TRBD1. With 6 bases clipped from V and 0 bases from J, the junction kept 2 bases outside the gene matches. The CDR3 consists of 14 residues. Germline lookup yields CDR1 MNHEY and CDR2 SVGAGI. DNA for the CDR3: TGTGCCAGCAGCCGGGACAGCTCTGGAAACACCATATATTTT. Amino acids: CASSRDSSGNTIYF.

The gene calls are TRBV5-4 and TRBJ1-2; 8 positions match TRBD1. Per germline, CDR1 SGHNT and CDR2 YYREEE (reference sequence). The CDR3 is 13 residues long. J gave up 9 bases and V 7 bases, and 11 bases lay outside the gene matches. The CDR3 region is CASGDADRASYTF. In nucleotides, the CDR3 is TGTGCCAGCGGAGACGCGGACAGGGCGAGCTACACCTTC.

This sequence joins TRBV28 and TRBJ1-2, with D hard to call. Germline V gene sequence: CDR1 MDHEN, CDR2 SYDVKM. The CDR3 covers 15 residues. V gave up 2 bases and J gave up 5 bases, with 15 bases separating them. This chain's CDR3 is CASSLVARRAYGYTF. CDR3 coding DNA: TGTGCCAGCAGTTTAGTAGCTAGGAGGGCGTATGGCTACACCTTC.

The J gene is TRBJ2-7, the V gene TRBV2, with 7 bases fitting TRBD1. The trim removed 7 bases at V and 2 bases at J, leaving 2 bases unmatched. Per the germline V gene, CDR1 is SNHLY and CDR2 is FYNNEI. The CDR3 is 12 amino acids. The CDR3 sequence: CASNRGPYEQYF. Written as DNA, the CDR3 is TGTGCCAGCAACAGGGGTCCCTACGAGCAGTACTTC.

The chain recombines TRBV16 with TRBJ1-2, with D maybe TRBD1 (5 bases). The germline gives CDR1 KGHSY, CDR2 FQNENV. The CDR3 has 15 residues. V lost 0 bases and J 8 bases, leaving 16 bases between the germline ends. CDR3 in amino acids: CASSQSSQGLGGYTF. Here the CDR3 DNA reads TGTGCCAGCAGCCAATCGAGTCAGGGTTTGGGCGGCTACACCTTC.

The chain joins TRBV4-1 to TRBJ2-3, with 10 nucleotides matching TRBD1. The CDR3 spans 14 residues. Germline-derived CDR1 and CDR2 are MGHRA and YSYEKL. J lost 5 bases, V lost 2 bases, and 1 base had no gene match. CDR3 DNA: TGCGCCAGCAGCCAATGGACAGGGGGAGATACGCAGTATTTT. Translated: CASSQWTGGDTQYF.

In its sample, this clone was seen a few times. The chain uses TRBV2 and TRBJ1-2, with a tentative D call TRBD1 (6 bases). Germline V gene data show CDR1 as SNHLY and CDR2 as FYNNEI. This CDR3 is built from 17 residues. V dropped 7 bases and J dropped 1 base, with 22 bases sitting between them. The CDR3 loop reads CASTDPSRQQGNYGYTF. CDR3 DNA: TGTGCCAGCACCGACCCCTCCCGCCAACAGGGTAACTATGGCTACACCTTC.

J is TRBJ1-2 and V is TRBV28, with 8 bases matching TRBD1. CDR3 size: 18 residues. The V gene's germline CDR1 is MDHEN and CDR2 SYDVKM. The trim removed 7 bases at V and 1 base at J, leaving 17 bases unmatched. The CDR3 DNA is TGTGCCAGCACTTTTTGGGGGCAGGGGGCGCGCGGTAACTATGGCTACACCTTC. This encodes CASTFWGQGARGNYGYTF.

The V and J genes are TRBV28 and TRBJ1-4; no definite D call. V shed 6 bases and J shed 8 bases, with 19 bases lying between them. The CDR3 is made up of 15 amino acids. Germline lookup yields CDR1 MDHEN and CDR2 SYDVKM. The CDR3 DNA reads as TGTGCCAGCAGCACCTTACAGCTAATGGCGGAAAAACTGTTTTTT. It encodes CASSTLQLMAEKLFF.

V gene TRBV2 combines with J gene TRBJ1-4; D is perhaps TRBD1 (6 bases). V lost 6 bases and J 8 bases, leaving 19 bases between the germline ends. Looked up from germline, CDR1 is SNHLY and CDR2 is FYNNEI. The CDR3 is 15 residues long. The CDR3 DNA reads TGTGCCAGCAGCCCTGGGGGGGCGGGGGAGGAAAAACTGTTTTTT. It encodes CASSPGGAGEEKLFF.